This T cell receptor beta chain was sequenced during a study of cytomegalovirus exposure and HLA in healthy donors. Background on the study: The use of the same platform for the 120 or so validation repertoires and the 550 to 700 first-cohort repertoires was reported by a later analysis.

Per germline, CDR1 MNHNY and CDR2 SVGAGI (reference sequence). CDR3 length: 14 amino acids. Trimming cost V 6 bases and J 6 bases; bases outside gene matches: 7. Study observations and caveats: The investigators catalogued 150 to 200 TCR beta chains as cytomegalovirus-associated. It was reportedly the case that the classifier diagnosed cytomegalovirus status with high specificity and sensitivity.

Separate from the roughly 630-subject first cohort was the roughly 120-subject validation cohort, to which the donors belonged. About this clone itself: Its antigen is undetermined.

The method was immunoSEQ multiplex PCR; TCRdb's version includes in-frame clones alone and lacks a portion of them. There are around 150,000 clones in the sample; 96% occur only once, and 0.89% lies in the top ten. The gene calls are TRBV6-6 and TRBJ1-5; 8 bases are shared with TRBD1. The sequence derives from a woman aged 18-35 years in good health and CMV-seronegative. Sequencing was carried out using PBMCs. The CDR3 here is CASRFWTGSQPQHF. DNA of the CDR3: TGTGCCAGCAGGTTCTGGACAGGGAGTCAGCCCCAGCATTTT.